These T cell receptor beta chains were read from a single sample in a study of blood T cell repertoires in COVID-19. Using immunoSEQ multiplex PCR, the repertoire was profiled, and TCRdb retains in-frame clones only, with some absent. The table records 150,000 or so clones, 80% to 90% of them present only once. Specimen: peripheral blood. These receptors originate from a woman aged 70-85 years with acute or convalescent COVID-19. The CDR3 runs from the conserved cysteine through the conserved F or W. Fields, in order: J gene, clone size, D gene, V gene, CDR3 protein, CDR3 DNA. The D gene is left open where the match is weak. The size of a clone is reported for some rows only, either as once, few or many, or as a class for expanded clones.

j_call: TRBJ2-7
clone_size: few
d_call: TRBD1
v_call: TRBV5-5
cdr3_aa: CASTETGYEQYF
cdr3_nt: TGTGCCAGCACCGAGACAGGGTACGAGCAGTACTTC

j_call: TRBJ1-6
clone_size: -
d_call: -
v_call: TRBV4-2
cdr3_aa: CASSQESNNSPLHF
cdr3_nt: TGTGCCAGCAGCCAAGAATCAAATAATTCACCCCTCCACTTT

j_call: TRBJ2-5
clone_size: -
d_call: -
v_call: TRBV19
cdr3_aa: CASSRTTGTWQETQYF
cdr3_nt: TGTGCCAGTAGTAGGACCACAGGCACGTGGCAAGAGACCCAGTACTTC

j_call: TRBJ1-5
clone_size: few
d_call: TRBD1
v_call: TRBV3-1/TRBV3-2
cdr3_aa: CASSRTGDRNQPQHF
cdr3_nt: TGTGCCAGCAGCCGGACAGGGGACCGAAATCAGCCCCAGCATTTT

j_call: TRBJ2-3
clone_size: -
d_call: -
v_call: TRBV6-5
cdr3_aa: CASSYRGRSSTDTQYF
cdr3_nt: TGTGCCAGCAGTTACCGCGGGCGCAGCAGCACAGATACGCAGTATTTT

j_call: TRBJ2-2
clone_size: -
d_call: -
v_call: TRBV9
cdr3_aa: CASSVYSRANTGELFF
cdr3_nt: TGTGCCAGCAGCGTTTATTCCAGGGCAAACACCGGGGAGCTGTTTTTT

j_call: TRBJ2-1
clone_size: -
d_call: -
v_call: TRBV19
cdr3_aa: CASRGNYNEQFF
cdr3_nt: TGTGCCAGTAGGGGCAACTACAATGAGCAGTTCTTC

j_call: TRBJ2-5
clone_size: -
d_call: TRBD1
v_call: TRBV5-1
cdr3_aa: CASSLWGQGAGETQYF
cdr3_nt: TGCGCCAGCAGCTTGTGGGGACAGGGAGCGGGAGAGACCCAGTACTTC

j_call: TRBJ2-3
clone_size: few
d_call: -
v_call: TRBV5-6
cdr3_aa: CASRLASTEDTQYF
cdr3_nt: TGTGCCAGCAGGCTAGCGAGCACAGAAGATACGCAGTATTTT

j_call: TRBJ2-2
clone_size: -
d_call: TRBD2
v_call: TRBV6-1
cdr3_aa: CASSEALLGGANTGELFF
cdr3_nt: TGTGCCAGCAGTGAAGCGCTTCTGGGGGGGGCGAACACCGGGGAGCTGTTTTTT

j_call: TRBJ2-6
clone_size: -
d_call: TRBD2
v_call: TRBV4-3
cdr3_aa: CASSQVYSGGAGSGANVLTF
cdr3_nt: TGCGCCAGCAGCCAAGTATACAGCGGGGGGGCGGGCTCTGGGGCCAACGTCCTGACTTTC

j_call: TRBJ2-2
clone_size: -
d_call: TRBD2
v_call: TRBV7-9
cdr3_aa: CASSLLAGGPGELFF
cdr3_nt: TGTGCCAGCAGCTTACTAGCGGGAGGGCCCGGGGAGCTGTTTTTT

j_call: TRBJ1-1
clone_size: -
d_call: -
v_call: TRBV3-1/TRBV3-2
cdr3_aa: CASSQDLGTNTEAFF
cdr3_nt: TGTGCCAGCAGCCAAGATCTAGGAACGAACACTGAAGCTTTCTTT

j_call: TRBJ2-1
clone_size: -
d_call: -
v_call: TRBV12-2
cdr3_aa: CASRHELDHPSLDEQFF
cdr3_nt: TGTGCAAGTCGCCACGAACTAGATCACCCCTCGCTCGATGAGCAGTTCTTC

j_call: TRBJ1-3
clone_size: -
d_call: -
v_call: TRBV20-1
cdr3_aa: CSADSGNTIYF
cdr3_nt: TGCAGTGCTGACAGTGGAAACACCATATATTTT

j_call: TRBJ2-3
clone_size: -
d_call: -
v_call: TRBV10-3
cdr3_aa: CATLQGSSTDTQYF
cdr3_nt: TGTGCCACCTTACAGGGCTCGAGCACAGATACGCAGTATTTT

j_call: TRBJ1-3
clone_size: few
d_call: -
v_call: TRBV28
cdr3_aa: CASSLQQISGNTIYF
cdr3_nt: TGTGCCAGCAGTTTGCAACAGATCTCTGGAAACACCATATATTTT